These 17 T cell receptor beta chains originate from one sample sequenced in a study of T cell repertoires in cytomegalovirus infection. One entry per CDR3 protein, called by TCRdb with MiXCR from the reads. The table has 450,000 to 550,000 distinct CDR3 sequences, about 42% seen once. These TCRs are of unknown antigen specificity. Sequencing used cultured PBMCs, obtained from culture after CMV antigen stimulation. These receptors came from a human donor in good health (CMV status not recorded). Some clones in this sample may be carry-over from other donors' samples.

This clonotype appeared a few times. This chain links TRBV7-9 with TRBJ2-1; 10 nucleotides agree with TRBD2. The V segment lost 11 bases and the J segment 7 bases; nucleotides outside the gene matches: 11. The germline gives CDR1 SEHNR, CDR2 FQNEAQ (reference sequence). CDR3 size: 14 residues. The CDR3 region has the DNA TGTGCCGGCGAGGCTAGCGGGAGTGGGAATGAGCAGTTCTTC. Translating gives CAGEASGSGNEQFF.

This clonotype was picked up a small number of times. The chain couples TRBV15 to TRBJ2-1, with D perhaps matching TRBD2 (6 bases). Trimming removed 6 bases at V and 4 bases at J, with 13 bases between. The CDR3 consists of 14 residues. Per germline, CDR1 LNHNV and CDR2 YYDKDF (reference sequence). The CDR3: CATRPIGTYNEQFF. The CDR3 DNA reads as TGTGCCACCAGGCCAATCGGGACTTACAATGAGCAGTTCTTC.

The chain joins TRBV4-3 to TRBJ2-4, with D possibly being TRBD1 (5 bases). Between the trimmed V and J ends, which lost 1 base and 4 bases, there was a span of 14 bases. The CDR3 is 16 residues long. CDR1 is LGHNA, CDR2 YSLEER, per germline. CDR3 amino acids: CASSQAETELKNIQYF. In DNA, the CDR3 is TGCGCCAGCAGCCAAGCCGAGACAGAACTTAAAAACATTCAGTACTTC.

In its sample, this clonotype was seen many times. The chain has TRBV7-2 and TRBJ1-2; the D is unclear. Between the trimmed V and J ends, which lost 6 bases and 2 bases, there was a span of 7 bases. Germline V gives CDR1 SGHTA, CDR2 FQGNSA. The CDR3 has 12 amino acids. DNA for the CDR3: TGTGCCAGCAGTTTAAACAACTATGGCTACACCTTC. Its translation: CASSLNNYGYTF.

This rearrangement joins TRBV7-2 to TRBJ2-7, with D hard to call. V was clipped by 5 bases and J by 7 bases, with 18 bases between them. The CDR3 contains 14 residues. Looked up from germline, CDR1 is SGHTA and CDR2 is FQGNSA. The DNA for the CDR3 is TGTGCCAGCAGCCCCCGTGGTGACCTTGGGGAGCAGTACTTC. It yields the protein CASSPRGDLGEQYF.

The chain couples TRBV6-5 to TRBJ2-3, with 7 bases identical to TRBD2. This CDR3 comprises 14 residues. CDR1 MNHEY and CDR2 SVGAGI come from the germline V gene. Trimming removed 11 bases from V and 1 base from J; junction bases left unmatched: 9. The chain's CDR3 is CAVGSGTGTDTQYF. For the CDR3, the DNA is TGTGCCGTGGGGAGCGGGACTGGCACAGATACGCAGTATTTT.

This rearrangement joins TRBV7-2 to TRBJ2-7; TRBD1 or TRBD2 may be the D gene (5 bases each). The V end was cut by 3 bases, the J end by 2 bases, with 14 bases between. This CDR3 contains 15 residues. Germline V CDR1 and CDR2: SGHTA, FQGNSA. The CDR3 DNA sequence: TGTGCCAGCAGCTTTTTCCCGGGGCCACCCTACGAGCAGTACTTC. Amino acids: CASSFFPGPPYEQYF.

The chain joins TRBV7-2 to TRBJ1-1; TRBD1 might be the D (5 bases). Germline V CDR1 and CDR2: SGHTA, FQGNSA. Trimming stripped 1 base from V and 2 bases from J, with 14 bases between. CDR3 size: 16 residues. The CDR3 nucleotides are TGTGCCAGCAGCTTAGTGGGGGAGGGTCGTAACACTGAAGCTTTCTTT. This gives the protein CASSLVGEGRNTEAFF.

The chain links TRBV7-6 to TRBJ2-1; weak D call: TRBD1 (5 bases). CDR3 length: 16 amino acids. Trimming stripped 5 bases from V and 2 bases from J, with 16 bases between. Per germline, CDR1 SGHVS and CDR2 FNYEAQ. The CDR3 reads CASSPNGAATYNEQFF. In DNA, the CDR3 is TGTGCCAGCAGCCCCAATGGGGCGGCTACCTACAATGAGCAGTTCTTC.

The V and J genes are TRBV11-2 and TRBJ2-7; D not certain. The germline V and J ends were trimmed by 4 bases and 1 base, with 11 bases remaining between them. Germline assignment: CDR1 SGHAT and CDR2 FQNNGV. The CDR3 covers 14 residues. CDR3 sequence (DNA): TGTGCCAGCAGCTCCTCGACACGTTCCTACGAGCAGTACTTC. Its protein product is CASSSSTRSYEQYF. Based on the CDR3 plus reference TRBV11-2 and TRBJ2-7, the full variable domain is EAGVAQSPRYKIIEKRQSVAFWCNPISGHATLYWYQQILGQGPKLLIQFQNNGVVDDSQLPKDRFSAERLKGVDSTLKIQPAKLEDSAVYLCASSSSTRSYEQYFGPGTRLTVT.

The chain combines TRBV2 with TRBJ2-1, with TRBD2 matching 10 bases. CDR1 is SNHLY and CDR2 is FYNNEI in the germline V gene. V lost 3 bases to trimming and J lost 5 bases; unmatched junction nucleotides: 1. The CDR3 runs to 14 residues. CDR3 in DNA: TGTGCCAGCAGTGACGGACTAGCGGACAATGAGCAGTTCTTC. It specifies CASSDGLADNEQFF.

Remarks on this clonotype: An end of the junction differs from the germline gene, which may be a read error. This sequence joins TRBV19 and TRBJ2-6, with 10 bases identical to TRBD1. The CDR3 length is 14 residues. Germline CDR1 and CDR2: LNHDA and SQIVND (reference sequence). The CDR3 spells CASSIVTGGTVPTF. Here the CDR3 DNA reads TGTGCCAGTAGTATAGTGACAGGGGGCACCGTCCCGACTTTC.

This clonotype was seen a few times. This CDR3 is CASSLNRNYNSPLHF. CDR3 DNA: TGTGCCAGCAGCTTAAACCGGAACTATAATTCACCCCTCCACTTT. The chain links TRBV7-2 to TRBJ1-6; D not certain. This CDR3 has 15 amino acids. CDR1 is SGHTA, CDR2 FQGNSA, per germline. V shed 2 bases and J shed 3 bases, with 8 bases lying between them.

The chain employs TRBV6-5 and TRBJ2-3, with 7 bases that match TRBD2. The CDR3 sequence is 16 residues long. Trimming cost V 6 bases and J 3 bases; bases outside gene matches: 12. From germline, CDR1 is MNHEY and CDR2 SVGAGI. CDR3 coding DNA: TGTGCCAGCAGCCTTCAAGCGGGGCTCAAGACAGATACGCAGTATTTT. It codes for CASSLQAGLKTDTQYF.

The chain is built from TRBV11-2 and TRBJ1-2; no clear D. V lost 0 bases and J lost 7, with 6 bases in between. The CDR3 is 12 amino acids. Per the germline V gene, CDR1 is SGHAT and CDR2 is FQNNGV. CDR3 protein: CASSLEGSGYTF. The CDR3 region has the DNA TGTGCCAGCAGCTTAGAAGGTAGTGGCTACACCTTC. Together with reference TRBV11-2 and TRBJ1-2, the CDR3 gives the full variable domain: EAGVAQSPRYKIIEKRQSVAFWCNPISGHATLYWYQQILGQGPKLLIQFQNNGVVDDSQLPKDRFSAERLKGVDSTLKIQPAKLEDSAVYLCASSLEGSGYTFGSGTRLTVV.

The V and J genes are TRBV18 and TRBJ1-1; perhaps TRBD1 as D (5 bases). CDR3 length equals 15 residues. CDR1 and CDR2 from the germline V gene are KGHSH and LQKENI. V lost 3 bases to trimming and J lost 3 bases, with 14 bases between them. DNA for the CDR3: TGTGCCAGCTCACCCAGCGGACCGGGGGACACTGAAGCTTTCTTT. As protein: CASSPSGPGDTEAFF.

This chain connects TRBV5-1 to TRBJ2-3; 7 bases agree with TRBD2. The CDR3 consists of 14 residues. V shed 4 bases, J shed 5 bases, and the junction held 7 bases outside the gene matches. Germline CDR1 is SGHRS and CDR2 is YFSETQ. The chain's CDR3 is CASSPPGGGDTQYF. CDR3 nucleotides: TGCGCCAGCAGCCCCCCGGGCGGGGGAGATACGCAGTATTTT.